Listed here is a single T cell receptor beta chain. Its specificity is unknown. The sample originates from a study of STAT3 mutations in large granular lymphocyte leukemia. Study-wide background: Among longitudinally sequenced T-LGLL patients, roughly half had canonical activating STAT3 mutations detected. General study results and limits: In T-cell large granular lymphocyte leukemia, about half of patients showed multiple immunodominant subclonotypes. After therapy, about 35% of the 18 patients switched clonotypes, all new clones STAT3 wild type.

Average productive template count per sample was about 42,000. Sequenced by immunoSEQ multiplex PCR; TCRdb stores in-frame clones only, minus some. In the table there are 2,500 to 3,000 clones, around 32% of which are singletons. Germline loops: CDR1 SQVTM, CDR2 ANQGSEA. V trimming: 2 bases; J trimming: 4 bases; junction bases outside the gene matches: 8. The CDR3 consists of 14 residues. The clonotype was recovered from a human donor with T large granular lymphocyte leukemia. Some clones in this sample may be carry-over from other donors' samples. Source material: PBMCs. This chain connects TRBV29-1 to TRBJ2-7; 7 bases line up with TRBD1. CDR3 loop: CSVESTGVTYEQYF. The CDR3 bases are TGCAGCGTTGAAAGCACAGGGGTGACGTACGAGCAGTACTTC.